This T cell receptor beta chain stems from a study of blood T cell repertoires in COVID-19. TCRdb keeps only in-frame clones here, not all; method: immunoSEQ multiplex PCR. Of about 180,000 clones in the sample, about nine tenths are singletons; the top ten hold 9% to 10%. The CDR3 is 14 residues long. CDR1 and CDR2 from the germline V gene are SEHNR and FQNEAQ (reference sequence). V lost 3 bases, J lost 8 bases, and 16 bases lay in between. This clone has just a few counts. This chain joins TRBV7-9 and TRBJ1-2; the D gene is possibly TRBD1 (5 bases). Input material: PBMCs or T cells enriched from blood (not recorded which). This clonotype originated in a young woman who had recovered from COVID-19. CDR3 bases: TGTGCCAGCAGCTTCGGTTGGGCGGGGGACGGCTACACCTTC. Its protein product is CASSFGWAGDGYTF.